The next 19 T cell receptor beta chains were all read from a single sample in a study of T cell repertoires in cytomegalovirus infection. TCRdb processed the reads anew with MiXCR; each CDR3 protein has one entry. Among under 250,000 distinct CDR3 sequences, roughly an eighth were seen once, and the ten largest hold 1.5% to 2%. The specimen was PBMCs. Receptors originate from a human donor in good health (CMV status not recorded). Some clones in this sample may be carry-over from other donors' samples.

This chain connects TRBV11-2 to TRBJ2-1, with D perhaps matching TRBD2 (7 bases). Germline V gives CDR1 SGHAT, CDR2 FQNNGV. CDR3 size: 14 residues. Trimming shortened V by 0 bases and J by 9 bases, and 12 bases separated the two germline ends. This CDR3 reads CASSLEGGRGEQFF. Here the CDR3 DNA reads TGTGCCAGCAGCTTAGAAGGGGGGAGGGGTGAGCAGTTCTTC.

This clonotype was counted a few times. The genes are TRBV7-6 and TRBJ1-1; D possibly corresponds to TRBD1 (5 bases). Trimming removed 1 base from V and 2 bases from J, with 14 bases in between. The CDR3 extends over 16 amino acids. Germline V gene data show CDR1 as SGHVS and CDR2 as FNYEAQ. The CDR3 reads CASSLGAGTFNTEAFF. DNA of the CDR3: TGTGCCAGCAGCTTAGGAGCCGGGACGTTTAACACTGAAGCTTTCTTT.

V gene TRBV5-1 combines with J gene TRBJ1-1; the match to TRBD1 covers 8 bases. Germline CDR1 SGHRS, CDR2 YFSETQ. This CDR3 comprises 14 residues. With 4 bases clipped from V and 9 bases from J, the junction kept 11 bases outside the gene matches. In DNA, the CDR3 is TGCGCCAGCAGCGCCCAGGGGGCCCAGACTCAAGCTTTCTTT. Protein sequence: CASSAQGAQTQAFF.

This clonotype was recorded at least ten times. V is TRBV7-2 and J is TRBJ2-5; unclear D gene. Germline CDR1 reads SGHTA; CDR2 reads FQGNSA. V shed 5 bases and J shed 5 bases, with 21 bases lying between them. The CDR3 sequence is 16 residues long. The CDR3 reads CASSGLVGRLGETQYF. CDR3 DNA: TGTGCCAGCAGCGGGCTAGTGGGTCGTCTGGGGGAGACCCAGTACTTC.

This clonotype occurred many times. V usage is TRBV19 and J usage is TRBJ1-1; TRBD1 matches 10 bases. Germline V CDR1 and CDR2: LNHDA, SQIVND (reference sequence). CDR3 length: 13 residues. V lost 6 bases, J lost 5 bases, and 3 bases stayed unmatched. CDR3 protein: CASSGTGDTEAFF. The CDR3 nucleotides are TGTGCCAGTAGCGGGACAGGGGATACTGAAGCTTTCTTT.

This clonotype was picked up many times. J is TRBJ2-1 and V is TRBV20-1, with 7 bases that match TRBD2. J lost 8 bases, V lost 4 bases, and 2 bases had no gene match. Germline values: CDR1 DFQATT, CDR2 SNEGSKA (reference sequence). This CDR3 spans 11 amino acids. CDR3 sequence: CSAMTSHEQFF. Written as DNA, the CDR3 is TGCAGTGCTATGACTAGCCATGAGCAGTTCTTC.

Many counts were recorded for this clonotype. The CDR3 DNA reads TGTGCCAGCAGCCATTATAATTCACCCCTCCACTTT. Translation: CASSHYNSPLHF. The gene calls are TRBV7-2 and TRBJ1-6; D is unclear. The V and J ends lost 5 bases and 4 bases respectively, with 3 bases between them. The CDR3 totals 12 residues. Germline CDR1 reads SGHTA; CDR2 reads FQGNSA.

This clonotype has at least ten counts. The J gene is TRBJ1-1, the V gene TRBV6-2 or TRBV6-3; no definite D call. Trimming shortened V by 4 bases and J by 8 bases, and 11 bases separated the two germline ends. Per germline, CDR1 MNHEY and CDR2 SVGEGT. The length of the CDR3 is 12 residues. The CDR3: CASSSGVREAFF. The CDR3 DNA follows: TGTGCCAGCAGTTCGGGAGTAAGGGAAGCTTTCTTT.

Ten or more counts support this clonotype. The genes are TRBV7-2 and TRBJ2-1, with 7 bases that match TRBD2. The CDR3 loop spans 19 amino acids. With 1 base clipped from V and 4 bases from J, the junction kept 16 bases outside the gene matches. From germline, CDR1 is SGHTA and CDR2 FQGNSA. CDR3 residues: CASSLDRNVASGAYNEQFF. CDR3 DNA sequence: TGTGCCAGCAGCTTAGATCGTAACGTGGCTAGCGGAGCTTACAATGAGCAGTTCTTC.

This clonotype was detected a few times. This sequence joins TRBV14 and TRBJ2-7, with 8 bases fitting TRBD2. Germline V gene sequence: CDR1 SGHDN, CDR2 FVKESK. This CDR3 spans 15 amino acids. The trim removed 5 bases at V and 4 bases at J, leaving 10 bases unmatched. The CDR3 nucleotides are TGTGCCAGCAGCGAGGGGCTAGCGGGCCCTTACGAGCAGTACTTC. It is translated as CASSEGLAGPYEQYF. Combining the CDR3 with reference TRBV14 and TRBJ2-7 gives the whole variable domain EAGVTQFPSHSVIEKGQTVTLRCDPISGHDNLYWYRRVMGKEIKFLLHFVKESKQDESGMPNNRFLAERTGGTYSTLKVQPAELEDSGVYFCASSEGLAGPYEQYFGPGTRLTVT.

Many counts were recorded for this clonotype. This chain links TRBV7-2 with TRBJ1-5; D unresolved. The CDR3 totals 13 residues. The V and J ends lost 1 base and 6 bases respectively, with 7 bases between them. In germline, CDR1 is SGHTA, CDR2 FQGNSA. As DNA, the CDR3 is TGTGCCAGCAGCTTAGACCGGGTTCAGCCCCAGCATTTT. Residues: CASSLDRVQPQHF.

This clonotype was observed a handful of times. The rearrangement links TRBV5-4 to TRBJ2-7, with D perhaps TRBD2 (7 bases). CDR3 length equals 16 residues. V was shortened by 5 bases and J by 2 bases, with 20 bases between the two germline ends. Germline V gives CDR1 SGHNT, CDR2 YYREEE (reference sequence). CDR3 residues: CASRGGGLLTPYEQYF. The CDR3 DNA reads TGTGCCAGCAGAGGGGGGGGGCTTCTTACACCCTACGAGCAGTACTTC.

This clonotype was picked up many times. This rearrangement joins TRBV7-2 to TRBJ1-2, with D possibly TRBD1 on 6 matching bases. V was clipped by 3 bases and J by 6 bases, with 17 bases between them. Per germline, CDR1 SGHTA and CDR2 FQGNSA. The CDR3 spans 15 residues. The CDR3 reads CASSLRPQGMDGYTF. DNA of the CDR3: TGTGCCAGCAGCTTGAGACCCCAGGGGATGGATGGCTACACCTTC.

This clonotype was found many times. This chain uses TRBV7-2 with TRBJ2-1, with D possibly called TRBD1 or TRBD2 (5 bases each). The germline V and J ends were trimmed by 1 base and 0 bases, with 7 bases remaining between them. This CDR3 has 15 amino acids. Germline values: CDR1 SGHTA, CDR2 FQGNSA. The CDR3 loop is CASSLVGGSYNEQFF. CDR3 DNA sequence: TGTGCCAGCAGCTTAGTTGGGGGCTCCTACAATGAGCAGTTCTTC.

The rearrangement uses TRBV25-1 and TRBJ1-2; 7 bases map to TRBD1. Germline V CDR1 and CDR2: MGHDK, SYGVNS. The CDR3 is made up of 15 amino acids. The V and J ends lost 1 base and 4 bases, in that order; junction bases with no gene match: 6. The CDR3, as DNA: TGTGCCAGCAGTGAATTCCGACAGGGAGGCTATGGCTACACCTTC. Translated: CASSEFRQGGYGYTF.

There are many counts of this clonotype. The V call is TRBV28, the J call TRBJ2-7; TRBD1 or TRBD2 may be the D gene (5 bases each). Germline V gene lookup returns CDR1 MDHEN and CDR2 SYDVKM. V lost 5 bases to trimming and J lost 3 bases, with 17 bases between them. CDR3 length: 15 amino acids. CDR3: CASSGSGTAIYEQYF. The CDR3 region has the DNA TGTGCCAGCAGTGGGTCCGGGACGGCGATCTACGAGCAGTACTTC.

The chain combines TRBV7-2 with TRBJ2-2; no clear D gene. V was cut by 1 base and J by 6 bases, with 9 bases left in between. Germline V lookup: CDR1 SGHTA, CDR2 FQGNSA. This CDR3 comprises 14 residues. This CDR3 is CASSLGVTPGELFF. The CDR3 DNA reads TGTGCCAGCAGCTTAGGTGTGACCCCCGGGGAGCTGTTTTTT.

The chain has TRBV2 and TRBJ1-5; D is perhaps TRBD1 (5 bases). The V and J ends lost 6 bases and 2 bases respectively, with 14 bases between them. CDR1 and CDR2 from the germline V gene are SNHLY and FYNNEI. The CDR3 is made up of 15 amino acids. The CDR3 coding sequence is TGTGCCAGCAGCCCCGGGGGGGATCGCAATCAGCCCCAGCATTTT. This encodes CASSPGGDRNQPQHF.

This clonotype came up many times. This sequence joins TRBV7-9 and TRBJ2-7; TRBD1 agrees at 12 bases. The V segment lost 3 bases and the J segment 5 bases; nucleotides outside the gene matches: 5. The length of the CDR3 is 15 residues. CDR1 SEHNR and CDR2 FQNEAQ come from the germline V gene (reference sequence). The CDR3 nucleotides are TGTGCCAGCAGCTTCGGCGGGACAGGGGGCAACGAGCAGTACTTC. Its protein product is CASSFGGTGGNEQYF.